This TCR beta chain was observed in a study of T cells in Graves' hyperthyroidism and ophthalmopathy. Ten or more counts support this clonotype. TCR beta CDR3 regions were amplified from RNA. An initial round of RT-PCR targeting the TCR CDR3 relied on the HTBI primer set. Each CDR3 protein gets one entry after TCRdb re-called the multiplex PCR reads with MiXCR. The table lists around 600,000 distinct CDR3 sequences, about 15% of them singletons. The CDR3 runs 15 residues. From germline, CDR1 is SNHLY and CDR2 FYNNEI. The V and J ends lost 0 bases and 0 bases respectively, with 6 bases between them. The gene calls are TRBV2 and TRBJ2-4; D unclear. Sequencing used blood. The clonotype comes from a woman aged 50 to 60 with Graves' ophthalmopathy. This chain's CDR3 is CASSEAVTAKNIQYF. CDR3 DNA: TGTGCCAGCAGTGAAGCGGTCACAGCCAAAAACATTCAGTACTTC.